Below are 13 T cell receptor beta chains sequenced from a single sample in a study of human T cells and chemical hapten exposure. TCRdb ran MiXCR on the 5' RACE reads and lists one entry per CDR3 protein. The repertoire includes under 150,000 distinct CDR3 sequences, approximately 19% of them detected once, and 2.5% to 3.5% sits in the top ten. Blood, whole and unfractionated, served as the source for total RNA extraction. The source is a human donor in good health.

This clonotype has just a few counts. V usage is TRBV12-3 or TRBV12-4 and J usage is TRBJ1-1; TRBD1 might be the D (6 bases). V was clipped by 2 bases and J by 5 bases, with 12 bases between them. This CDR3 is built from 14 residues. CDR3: CASSLLRGATEAFF. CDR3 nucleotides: TGTGCCAGCAGTTTACTACGGGGGGCGACTGAAGCTTTCTTT.

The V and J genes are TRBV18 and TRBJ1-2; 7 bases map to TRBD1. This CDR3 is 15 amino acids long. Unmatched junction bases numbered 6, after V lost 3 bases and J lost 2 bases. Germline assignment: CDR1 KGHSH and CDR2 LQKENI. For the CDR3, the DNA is TGTGCCAGCTCACCGGAGCAGGGGGGCAACTATGGCTACACCTTC. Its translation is CASSPEQGGNYGYTF.

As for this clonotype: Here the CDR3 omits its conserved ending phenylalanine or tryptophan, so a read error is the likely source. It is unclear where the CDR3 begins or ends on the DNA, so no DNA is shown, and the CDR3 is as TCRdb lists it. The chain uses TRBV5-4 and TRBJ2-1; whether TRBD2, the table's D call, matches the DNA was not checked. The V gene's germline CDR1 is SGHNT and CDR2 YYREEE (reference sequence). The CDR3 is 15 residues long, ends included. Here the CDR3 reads CASSLAGTSGSIAFI.

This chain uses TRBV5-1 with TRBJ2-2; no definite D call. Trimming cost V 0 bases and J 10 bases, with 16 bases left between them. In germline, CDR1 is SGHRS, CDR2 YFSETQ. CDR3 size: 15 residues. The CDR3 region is CASSLAGAEGVELFF. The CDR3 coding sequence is TGCGCCAGCAGCTTGGCCGGAGCCGAAGGAGTGGAGCTGTTTTTT.

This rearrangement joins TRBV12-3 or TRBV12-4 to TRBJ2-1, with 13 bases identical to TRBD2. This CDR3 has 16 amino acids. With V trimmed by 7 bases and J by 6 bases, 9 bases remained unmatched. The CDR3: CASNQLAGGNRNEQFF. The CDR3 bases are TGTGCCAGCAACCAACTAGCGGGAGGGAACCGCAATGAGCAGTTCTTC.

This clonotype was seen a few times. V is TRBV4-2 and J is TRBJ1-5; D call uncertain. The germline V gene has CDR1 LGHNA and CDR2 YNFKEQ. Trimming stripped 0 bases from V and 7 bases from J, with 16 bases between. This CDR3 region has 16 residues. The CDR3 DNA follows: TGTGCCAGCAGCCAAGATATTAGGCAAACCGGACAGCCCCAGCATTTT. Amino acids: CASSQDIRQTGQPQHF.

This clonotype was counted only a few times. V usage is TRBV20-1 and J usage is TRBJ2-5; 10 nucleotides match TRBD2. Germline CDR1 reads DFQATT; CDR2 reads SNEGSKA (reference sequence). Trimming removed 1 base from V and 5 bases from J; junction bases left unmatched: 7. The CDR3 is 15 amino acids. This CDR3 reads CSARVTSGDGETQYF. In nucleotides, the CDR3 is TGCAGTGCTAGAGTCACTAGCGGGGACGGGGAGACCCAGTACTTC.

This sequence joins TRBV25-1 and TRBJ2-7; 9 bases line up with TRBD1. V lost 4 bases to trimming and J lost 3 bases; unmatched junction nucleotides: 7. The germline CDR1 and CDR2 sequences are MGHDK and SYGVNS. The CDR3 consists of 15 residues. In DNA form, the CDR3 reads TGTGCCAGCAGTGGGACAGGGGCCCCGGTCTACGAGCAGTACTTC. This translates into CASSGTGAPVYEQYF.

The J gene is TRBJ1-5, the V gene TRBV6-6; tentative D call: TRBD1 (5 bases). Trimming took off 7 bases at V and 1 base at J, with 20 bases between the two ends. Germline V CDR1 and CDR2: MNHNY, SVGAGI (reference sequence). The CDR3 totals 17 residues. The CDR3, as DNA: TGTGCCAGCAACAGCATGGGGGAAGGTGGGAGCAATCAGCCCCAGCATTTT. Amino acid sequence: CASNSMGEGGSNQPQHF.

CDR3 protein: CASSFRGGAEQYF. The CDR3 DNA is TGTGCCAGCAGTTTTCGCGGGGGCGCCGAGCAGTACTTC. The V call is TRBV27, the J call TRBJ2-7, with D tentatively TRBD2 (7 bases). V was cut by 3 bases and J by 6 bases, with 12 bases left in between. The V gene's germline CDR1 is MNHEY and CDR2 SMNVEV (reference sequence). The CDR3 loop spans 13 amino acids.

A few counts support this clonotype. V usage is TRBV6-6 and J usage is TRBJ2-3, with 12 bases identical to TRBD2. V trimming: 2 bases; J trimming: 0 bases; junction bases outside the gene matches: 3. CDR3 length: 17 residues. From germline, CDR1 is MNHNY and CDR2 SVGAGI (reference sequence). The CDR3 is CASSYGTSGSSTDTQYF. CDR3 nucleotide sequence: TGTGCCAGCAGTTACGGGACTAGCGGGTCCAGCACAGATACGCAGTATTTT.

The CDR3 DNA sequence: TGCGCCAGCAGTCCCAACCTGGGGACCTCGGGCTACGAGCAGTACTTC. Translation: CASSPNLGTSGYEQYF. The gene calls are TRBV10-1 and TRBJ2-7; D may match TRBD1 or TRBD2 (5 bases each). The CDR3 is 16 amino acids. Trimming cost V 5 bases and J 3 bases, with 20 bases left between them. Looked up from germline, CDR1 is WNHNN and CDR2 is SYGVQD (reference sequence).

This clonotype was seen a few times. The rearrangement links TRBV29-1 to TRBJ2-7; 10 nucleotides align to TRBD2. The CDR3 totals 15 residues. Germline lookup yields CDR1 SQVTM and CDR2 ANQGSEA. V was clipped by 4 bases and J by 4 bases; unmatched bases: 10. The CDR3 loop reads CSVGTSGGPFYEQYF. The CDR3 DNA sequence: TGCAGCGTTGGGACTAGCGGAGGTCCTTTTTACGAGCAGTACTTC.